Sequencing of this TCR beta chain was carried out in a study of T cells in Graves' hyperthyroidism and ophthalmopathy. Overall study context: At initial diagnosis, before any treatment had begun, peripheral blood was obtained.

Authors of the study amplified TCR beta CDR3 regions from RNA transcripts. First-round RT-PCR targeting the TCR CDR3 was performed with the HTBI primer set. TCRdb itself ran the multiplex PCR reads through MiXCR, one entry per CDR3 protein. This table has 550,000 to 650,000 distinct CDR3 sequences, around 13% appearing once. This clonotype was observed many times. Uncontrolled infection, other autoimmune disease, pregnancy or lactation disqualified patients from enrolment. Trimming took off 2 bases at V and 3 bases at J, with 17 bases between the two ends. Germline V lookup: CDR1 GTSNPN, CDR2 SVGIG (reference sequence). This CDR3 spans 15 amino acids.

J is TRBJ2-7 and V is TRBV30; possibly TRBD1 for D (7 bases). The material sequenced was blood. The source of this sequence is a woman aged 35 to 49 with Graves' hyperthyroidism. The CDR3 is CAWSPRGTWVYEQYF. The CDR3 region has the DNA TGTGCCTGGAGTCCCAGGGGGACTTGGGTCTACGAGCAGTACTTC. The variable domain in full, with the rest retrieved from reference TRBV30 and TRBJ2-7, is SQTIHQWPATLVQPVGSPLSLECTVEGTSNPNLYWYRQAAGRGLQLLFYSVGIGQISSEVPQNLSASRPQDRQFILSSKKLLLSDSGFYLCAWSPRGTWVYEQYFGPGTRLTVT.